This passage covers 13 T cell receptor beta chains from one sample sequenced in a study of shared clonotypes between healthy human individuals. The method was immunoSEQ multiplex PCR; TCRdb's version includes in-frame clones alone and lacks a portion of them. The profile shows 700,000 or so clones, less than 80% of them singletons. Sequencing input: memory CD4+ T cells sorted from blood. Subset: CD45RA-negative fraction. The receptor source for this set is a woman younger than 45 in good health.

This chain connects TRBV19 to TRBJ2-7; 7 nucleotides align to TRBD1. Trimming at V came to 6 bases and at J to 4 bases, leaving 6 bases not matched to a gene. The CDR3 loop spans 13 amino acids. Germline values: CDR1 LNHDA, CDR2 SQIVND (reference sequence). Written as DNA, the CDR3 is TGTGCCAGTAGCGACAGGGCAGGGTACGAGCAGTACTTC. Its protein product is CASSDRAGYEQYF.

The rearrangement links TRBV18 to TRBJ2-5; D is perhaps TRBD2 (6 bases). Germline values: CDR1 KGHSH, CDR2 LQKENI. Trimming removed 2 bases from V and 4 bases from J, with 20 bases in between. The CDR3 extends over 17 amino acids. The CDR3 region is CASSPEAPGTGGETQYF. CDR3 nucleotides: TGTGCCAGCTCACCAGAGGCACCCGGGACTGGCGGAGAGACCCAGTACTTC.

The chain uses TRBV5-1 and TRBJ1-5, with 8 bases fitting TRBD1. CDR3 length: 14 residues. Germline values: CDR1 SGHRS, CDR2 YFSETQ. V was clipped by 4 bases and J by 5 bases; unmatched bases: 5. CDR3 protein: CASSLMTGDQPQHF. The CDR3 region has the DNA TGCGCCAGCAGCCTCATGACAGGGGATCAGCCCCAGCATTTT.

V gene TRBV2 combines with J gene TRBJ1-4; 11 nucleotides line up with TRBD1. The germline gives CDR1 SNHLY, CDR2 FYNNEI. V was clipped by 6 bases and J by 7 bases; unmatched bases: 7. The CDR3 has 15 amino acids. CDR3 in DNA: TGTGCCAGCAGAGGGACAGGGGGGGCCCGTGAAAAACTGTTTTTT. It specifies CASRGTGGAREKLFF.

The chain links TRBV19 to TRBJ1-1; 8 bases are a match to TRBD1. Germline lookup yields CDR1 LNHDA and CDR2 SQIVND (reference sequence). The CDR3 sequence is 15 residues long. V was pared by 3 bases and J by 4 bases, with 7 bases of the junction left unmatched. CDR3 in amino acids: CASSILHRGSTEAFF. In DNA form, the CDR3 reads TGTGCCAGTAGTATTTTGCACAGGGGGAGCACTGAAGCTTTCTTT.

The rearrangement uses TRBV19 and TRBJ1-5, with TRBD1 matching 8 bases. From germline, CDR1 is LNHDA and CDR2 SQIVND (reference sequence). The CDR3 length is 16 residues. With 4 bases clipped from V and 5 bases from J, the junction kept 10 bases outside the gene matches. The CDR3 DNA is TGTGCCAGTAGTAAGGTTCGGACAGGGAGACATCAGCCCCAGCATTTT. It encodes CASSKVRTGRHQPQHF.

The chain joins TRBV6-1 to TRBJ2-1, with TRBD2 as a possible D gene (6 bases). Germline V gene lookup returns CDR1 MNHNS and CDR2 SASEGT. V was shortened by 6 bases and J by 7 bases, with 13 bases between the two germline ends. The CDR3 is 13 residues long. In nucleotides, the CDR3 is TGTGCCAGCAGGGCGGGACGGATTAATGAGCAGTTCTTC. Protein product: CASRAGRINEQFF.

The chain has TRBV18 and TRBJ1-1; 8 nucleotides line up with TRBD1. Per germline, CDR1 KGHSH and CDR2 LQKENI. Trimming removed 6 bases from V and 1 base from J; junction bases left unmatched: 7. This CDR3 is built from 15 residues. Here the CDR3 reads CASSSLQGGNTEAFF. CDR3 DNA: TGTGCCAGCTCCTCATTACAGGGGGGGAACACTGAAGCTTTCTTT.

This clone was recorded only once. J is TRBJ2-1 and V is TRBV28, with a tentative D call TRBD2 (6 bases). Trimming cost V 8 bases and J 7 bases, with 15 bases left between them. Germline loops: CDR1 MDHEN, CDR2 SYDVKM. The CDR3 totals 13 residues. CDR3: CASHLPGLNEQFF. The CDR3 nucleotides are TGTGCCAGCCATCTGCCGGGACTTAATGAGCAGTTCTTC.

This rearrangement joins TRBV4-1 to TRBJ2-5; TRBD2 matches at 16 bases. This CDR3 comprises 19 residues. Germline V gene data show CDR1 as MGHRA and CDR2 as YSYEKL. Trimming cost V 0 bases and J 1 base; bases outside gene matches: 5. CDR3 region: CASSQDTGLAGGTQETQYF. The DNA for the CDR3 is TGCGCCAGCAGCCAAGATACGGGACTAGCGGGAGGGACCCAAGAGACCCAGTACTTC.

This clone has only a few counts. V and J are TRBV7-9 and TRBJ2-2, with D hard to call. There are 14 residues in the CDR3. CDR1 is SEHNR and CDR2 is FQNEAQ in the germline V gene (reference sequence). V was trimmed by 1 base and J by 5 bases, leaving 8 bases between them. The CDR3 reads CASSLGRSTGELFF. CDR3 DNA sequence: TGTGCCAGCAGCTTAGGCAGGTCTACCGGGGAGCTGTTTTTT.

This clone was recorded only once. The genes are TRBV5-1 and TRBJ2-3; 9 bases are shared with TRBD2. The CDR3 covers 15 residues. Trimming at V came to 0 bases and at J to 5 bases, leaving 4 bases not matched to a gene. In germline, CDR1 is SGHRS, CDR2 YFSETQ. CDR3 loop: CASSLVSRGGDTQYF. The CDR3 DNA is TGCGCCAGCAGCTTGGTTTCGCGGGGGGGAGATACGCAGTATTTT.

This clone has a count of ten or more. This same CDR3 is encoded by further DNA sequences in the sample. The chain has TRBV7-2 and TRBJ2-6, with D possibly matching TRBD2 (5 bases). The CDR3 extends over 15 amino acids. The ends were cut back, 2 bases at V and 2 bases at J, with 7 bases in the middle. Germline V gene data show CDR1 as SGHTA and CDR2 as FQGNSA. The DNA of the CDR3 is TGTGCCAGCAGCTTAACTAGGGCTGGGGCCAACGTCCTGACTTTC. It yields the protein CASSLTRAGANVLTF.